Listed below are T cell receptor beta chains from one sample, sequenced in a study of blood T cell repertoires in COVID-19. Profiled with immunoSEQ multiplex PCR; TCRdb holds only in-frame clones, not every one. The sample has under 250,000 clones; around nine tenths are singletons. Sequencing was performed on peripheral blood. Receptors originate from a woman in her sixties who had recovered from COVID-19. Each CDR3 is given with its conserved first and last residue. D genes are given only for firm matches. The size field is filled for only some rows; it gives once, few, many or a size class.

D gene | J gene | V gene | clone size | CDR3 length | CDR3 DNA | CDR3 protein
. | TRBJ1-1 | TRBV28 | . | 15 | TGTGCCAGCAGTTCTCAGGGCCCGATGAACACTGAAGCTTTCTTT | CASSSQGPMNTEAFF
. | TRBJ1-2 | TRBV9 | few | 14 | TGTGCCAGCAGCGTGGGACACACTAACTATGGCTACACCTTC | CASSVGHTNYGYTF
. | TRBJ1-3 | TRBV6-5 | . | 13 | TGTGCCAGCAGTTCAGGACAGGGAAACACCATATATTTT | CASSSGQGNTIYF
TRBD1 | TRBJ1-5 | TRBV4-1 | . | 15 | TGCGCCAGCAGCCGTCAAACAGGGGGCAATCAGCCCCAGCATTTT | CASSRQTGGNQPQHF
. | TRBJ2-3 | TRBV21-1 | . | 16 | TGTGCCAGCAGCAAAGTCGAGGGCGGAGCCACAGATACGCAGTATTTT | CASSKVEGGATDTQYF
TRBD1 | TRBJ2-7 | TRBV28 | . | 15 | TGTGCCAGCAGTTTAACCCGGGACAGGCGCTACGAGCAGTACTTC | CASSLTRDRRYEQYF
. | TRBJ2-2 | TRBV3-1/TRBV3-2 | . | 17 | TGTGCCAGCAGCTATACAGACAGGCGCCTAAACACCGGGGAGCTGTTTTTT | CASSYTDRRLNTGELFF
TRBD2 | TRBJ2-2 | TRBV5-1 | few | 16 | TGCGCCAGCAGGCCCGGGACTAGCGGGGTGACCGGGGAGCTGTTTTTT | CASRPGTSGVTGELFF
TRBD1 | TRBJ2-7 | TRBV18 | . | 14 | TGTGCCAGCTCCCCCGGGACAGGACCCTACGAGCAGTACTTC | CASSPGTGPYEQYF
TRBD1 | TRBJ2-7 | TRBV6-5 | . | 15 | TGTGCCAGCACCACGCCGGGACAGGGGAGCAACGAGCAGTACTTC | CASTTPGQGSNEQYF